The sequence of this T cell receptor beta chain was determined in a study of control samples from healthy donors and cancer patients. Sequenced by immunoSEQ multiplex PCR; TCRdb stores in-frame clones only, minus some. The table records approximately 94,000 clones, less than 85% of them present only once. The CDR3 has 16 residues. Germline CDR1 SGHRS, CDR2 YFSETQ. Trimming took off 1 base at V and 3 bases at J, with 14 bases between the two ends. This clonotype was sampled from an older man with lung cancer. The V and J genes are TRBV5-1 and TRBJ1-5, with D maybe TRBD1 (6 bases). Sequencing used PBMCs. The CDR3 is CASSLTGRDVNQPQHF. In DNA form, the CDR3 reads TGCGCCAGCAGCTTGACAGGGAGGGATGTCAATCAGCCCCAGCATTTT.